The subject of this entry is one TCR beta chain. The sample holds many counts of this clone. Its recognized antigen is unknown. No much larger clone is present one base from it, and per-base qualities are unavailable. The sample is drawn from a study of T cells after posttransplantation cyclophosphamide (dated by TCRdb to about 2016). Describing the broader study: The study tracked T cell repertoire reconstitution by TRB sequencing after myeloablative bone marrow transplantation using posttransplantation cyclophosphamide as GVHD prophylaxis. TRA and TRB clonality were tightly correlated in several samples, so subsequent TCR analyses focused on TRB only. Samples from some 33 PTCy-treated patients and fewer than 20 related bone marrow donors of those patients were subjected to antigen receptor sequencing. TRB sequencing was also done on up to 3 additional blood samples from 2 to 5.2 years after transplant in 3 patients, and on pretransplant blood from 4 patients. Public TRB sequences were compared against a database of over 3,000 sequences linked to responses to pathogens, tumor antigens, self-antigens and alloantigens. Blood from all 35 or so PTCy patients with 1-year posttransplant specimens was subjected to TRB sequencing.

What the study reported, not specific to this receptor: Across 45 to 50 patients, TRB clonality was highly associated with recipient CMV seropositivity and CMV reactivation, and PTCy diversity was similar to diversity in CNI/methotrexate controls. Donor-recipient similarity was low at 1-2 months but rose over the first year, and later blood repertoires were often dominated by donor CD8+ memory clones. The TRB repertoires of T cells infiltrating skin or the GI tract showed only limited overlap with the TRB repertoires found in blood.

The sample's treatment or condition label is to be understood as: high-dose cyclophosphamide on days +3 and +4 as single-agent GVHD prophylaxis. PTCy patients received busulfan and fludarabine conditioning, a related or unrelated marrow graft, and cyclophosphamide on days +3 and +4. PTCy-treated patients came from a prospective multi-institutional clinical trial. Mononuclear cells from peripheral blood and bone marrow were separated by Ficoll-Hypaque density centrifugation and then cryopreserved. Sequences MDHEN (CDR1) and SYDVKM (CDR2) are obtained from the germline V gene. V and J are truncated by 2 bases and 2 bases respectively, leaving an intervening sequence of 13 bases. Counted from cysteine to phenylalanine, this CDR3 has 16 amino acids. Only the CDR3 region is kept as DNA, spanning 48 bases read in frame from base 1. TRB sequencing used genomic DNA with the immunoSEQ assay at survey resolution or the hsTCRB kit. As for the original processing: The immunoSEQ software was used for initial read processing, and the LymphoSeq R package was used for repertoire analyses. Clonality was computed as 1 minus normalized Shannon entropy; Gini coefficient was also calculated for each TRB dataset. To infer phenotypes in unsorted samples, TRB sequences from sorted subsets of the recipient or donor were mapped onto unsorted samples from the same recipient. TCRdb took this table from immuneACCESS and kept in-frame rearrangements with V and J called. Such tables lack part of the clones; where checked against another copy, unresolved V genes explain under half of the gap, and the rest is unexplained. The V and J calls and clone size are taken from that table; D and trimming were inferred from the DNA. The table records 16,000 or so clones for this sample, and not one of them appears only once. The ten most abundant clones make up approximately 0.5% of the sample.

This TCR derives from a female patient under 45 who received an allogeneic stem cell transplant from a related donor, was CMV-positive, and had no GVHD. After a transplant, some T cells may be of graft donor origin. Sequences were derived from PBMCs, sampled after allogeneic stem cell transplant with posttransplant cyclophosphamide. The chain couples TRBV28 to TRBJ2-1, with the identity of the D gene unclear. The nucleotide sequence reads TGTGCCAGCAGTTTACCCACTGACTCGCCCTACAATGAGCAGTTCTTC. Its translation is CASSLPTDSPYNEQFF. With all but the CDR3 taken from the reference TRBV28 and TRBJ2-1 genes, the full variable domain is: DVKVTQSSRYLVKRTGEKVFLECVQDMDHENMFWYRQDPGLGLRLIYFSYDVKMKEKGDIPEGYSVSREKKERFSLILESASTNQTSMYLCASSLPTDSPYNEQFFGPGTRLTVL.